A single sample gave rise to the 13 T cell receptor beta chains below, sequenced in a study of human T cells and chemical hapten exposure (dated by TCRdb to 2020 to 2022). The label giving this sample's time point can be read as: patch test 3, about 24 weeks after DPC sensitization. The treatment or condition tag for this specimen amounts to: therapeutic diphenylcyclopropenone sensitization with weekly scalp DPC. Library preparation was by RACE. Sequencing used a NextSeq 500. Through fastp at Q25 and MiXCR, TCRdb rebuilt clones from the public reads, retaining in-frame beta chains. Entries are consolidated by CDR3 protein sequence, retaining the most common genes and DNA. This sample holds about 71,000 distinct CDR3 sequences; 8.5% to 14% were observed only once. Jointly, the top ten make up more than 1.2% of the sample. The specimen comprised whole blood, sampled in connection with sensitization to the hapten diphenylcyclopropenone (DPC). The receptors derive from a woman between 50 and 59 years old with alopecia areata. Some clones in this sample may be carry-over from other donors' samples.

This chain's CDR3 is CASSQDWARPGIQYF. The CDR3 coding sequence is TGTGCCAGCAGCCAAGATTGGGCGAGACCTGGCATTCAGTACTTC. The chain carries TRBV4-2 and TRBJ2-4; D gene unclear. CDR3 length equals 15 residues. V lost 0 bases and J 9 bases, leaving 15 bases between the germline ends. Germline CDR1 and CDR2: LGHNA and YNFKEQ.

This clonotype was counted many times. This chain uses TRBV6-2 or TRBV6-3 with TRBJ1-2; D gene uncertain. Trimming stripped 8 bases from V and 4 bases from J, with 23 bases between. CDR3 size: 16 residues. Per the germline V gene, CDR1 is MNHEY and CDR2 is SVGEGT. CDR3 in DNA: TGTGCCAGCCTCCAACTTCCGGGTACCGGGGTCTATGGCTACACCTTC. It specifies CASLQLPGTGVYGYTF.

The sample holds many counts of this clonotype. In DNA, the CDR3 is TGTGCCAGCAGTTTAGCGTGGGACACTGAAGCTTTCTTT. This translates into CASSLAWDTEAFF. The chain combines TRBV12-3 or TRBV12-4 with TRBJ1-1; D is unclear. The CDR3 totals 13 residues. Trimming stripped 0 bases from V and 3 bases from J, with 5 bases between.

This clonotype was recorded many times. This rearrangement joins TRBV18 to TRBJ2-7; TRBD1 or TRBD2 may be the D gene (5 bases each). Germline CDR1 and CDR2: KGHSH and LQKENI. Trimming removed 0 bases at V and 1 base at J, with 13 bases between. The CDR3 spans 16 residues. CDR3 region: CASSPPRSEGSYEQYF. DNA for the CDR3: TGTGCCAGCTCACCACCGCGATCAGAGGGGTCCTACGAGCAGTACTTC.

This rearrangement joins TRBV15 to TRBJ1-1, with D hard to call. In germline, CDR1 is LNHNV, CDR2 YYDKDF (reference sequence). Trimming stripped 1 base from V and 1 base from J, with 16 bases between. This CDR3 comprises 17 residues. The DNA for the CDR3 is TGTGCCACCAGCAGAGGAGGTGGGTTACGAGGGAACACTGAAGCTTTCTTT. This encodes CATSRGGGLRGNTEAFF.

This clonotype was recorded many times. V gene TRBV12-3 or TRBV12-4 combines with J gene TRBJ2-1; D is undetermined. This CDR3 region has 14 residues. V was clipped by 4 bases and J by 5 bases, with 12 bases between them. CDR3 sequence (DNA): TGTGCCAGCAGTTCCCCTCCCCGGGACAATGAGCAGTTCTTC. Protein product: CASSSPPRDNEQFF.

This clonotype was counted many times. CDR3 sequence reads: CASSSAGGFTGELFF. The DNA of the CDR3 is TGCGCCAGCAGCTCAGCGGGGGGTTTCACCGGGGAGCTGTTTTTT. The chain links TRBV5-1 to TRBJ2-2; 9 bases agree with TRBD2. Germline V gives CDR1 SGHRS, CDR2 YFSETQ. The trim removed 3 bases at V and 4 bases at J, leaving 4 bases unmatched. CDR3 length: 15 amino acids.

The table lists this clonotype with many counts. The chain has TRBV5-4 and TRBJ2-3; the D is unclear. CDR3 size: 13 residues. The V and J ends lost 4 bases and 0 bases respectively, with 6 bases between them. Per germline, CDR1 SGHNT and CDR2 YYREEE (reference sequence). The CDR3 coding sequence is TGTGCCAGCAGCATCGACAGCACAGATACGCAGTATTTT. This encodes CASSIDSTDTQYF.

The CDR3 nucleotides read TGTGCCAGCAGCCAAGATATGCGGACTGAAGCTTTCTTT. Its translation is CASSQDMRTEAFF. The chain employs TRBV3-1 and TRBJ1-1; D gene ambiguous. Germline CDR1 is LGHDT and CDR2 is YNNKEL (reference sequence). The CDR3 is 13 amino acids. V shed 0 bases and J shed 5 bases, with 7 bases lying between them.

This chain links TRBV28 with TRBJ2-7, with 7 bases fitting TRBD1. The germline V gene encodes CDR1 MDHEN and CDR2 SYDVKM. The CDR3 is 11 residues long. Unmatched junction bases numbered 2, after V lost 8 bases and J lost 4 bases. The CDR3 sequence: CASGQVYEQYF. In DNA, the CDR3 is TGTGCCAGCGGACAGGTATACGAGCAGTACTTC.

This clonotype was seen many times. The V gene is TRBV24-1, the J gene TRBJ2-3, with 15 bases fitting TRBD2. Trimming removed 4 bases from V and 4 bases from J; junction bases left unmatched: 5. CDR3 length: 17 amino acids. The germline CDR1 and CDR2 sequences are KGHDR and SFDVKD. In DNA, the CDR3 is TGTGCCACCAGTGAGGGGACTAGCGGGAGGTGGGCAGATACGCAGTATTTT. Amino acids: CATSEGTSGRWADTQYF.

This clonotype appeared many times. The rearrangement uses TRBV12-3 or TRBV12-4 and TRBJ2-7; possible D gene TRBD1, 6 bases. This CDR3 contains 13 residues. Between the trimmed V and J ends, which lost 6 bases and 7 bases, there was a span of 16 bases. CDR3 bases: TGTGCCAGCAGGCGTTCAGGGGCGGAGGAGCAGTACTTC. It specifies CASRRSGAEEQYF.

There are a few counts of this clonotype. The gene calls are TRBV4-3 and TRBJ2-3; 9 bases align to TRBD2. CDR3 length: 17 amino acids. Germline CDR1 reads LGHNA; CDR2 reads YSLEER. Unmatched junction bases numbered 6, after V lost 0 bases and J lost 2 bases. For the CDR3, the DNA is TGCGCCAGCAGCCAAGATCAGGTAGCGGGGGCCACAGATACGCAGTATTTT. Amino acid sequence: CASSQDQVAGATDTQYF.